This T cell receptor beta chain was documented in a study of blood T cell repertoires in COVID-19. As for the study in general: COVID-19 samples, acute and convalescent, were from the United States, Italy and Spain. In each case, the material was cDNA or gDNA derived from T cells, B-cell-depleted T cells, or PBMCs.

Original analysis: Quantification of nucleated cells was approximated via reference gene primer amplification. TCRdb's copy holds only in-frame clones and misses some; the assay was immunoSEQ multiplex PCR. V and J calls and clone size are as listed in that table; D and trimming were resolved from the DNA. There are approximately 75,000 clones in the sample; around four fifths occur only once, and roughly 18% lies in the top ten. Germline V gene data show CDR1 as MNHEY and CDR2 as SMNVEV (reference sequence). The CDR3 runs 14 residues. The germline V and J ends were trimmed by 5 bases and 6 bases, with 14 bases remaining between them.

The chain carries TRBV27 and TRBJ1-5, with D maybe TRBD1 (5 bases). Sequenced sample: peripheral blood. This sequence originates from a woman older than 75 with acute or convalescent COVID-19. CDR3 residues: CASSPNLDSQPQHF. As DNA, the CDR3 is TGTGCCAGCAGTCCAAACCTAGACAGTCAGCCCCAGCATTTT.